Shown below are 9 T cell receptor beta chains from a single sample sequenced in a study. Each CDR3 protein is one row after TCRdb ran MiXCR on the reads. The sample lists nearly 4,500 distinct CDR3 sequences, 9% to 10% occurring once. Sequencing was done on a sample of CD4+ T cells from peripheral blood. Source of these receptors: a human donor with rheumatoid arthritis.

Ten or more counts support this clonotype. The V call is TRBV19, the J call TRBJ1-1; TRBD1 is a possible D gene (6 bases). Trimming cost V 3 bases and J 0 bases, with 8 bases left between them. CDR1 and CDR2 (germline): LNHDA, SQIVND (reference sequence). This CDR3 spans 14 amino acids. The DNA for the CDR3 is TGTGCCAGTAGTATGGGGGCAATGAACACTGAAGCTTTCTTT. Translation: CASSMGAMNTEAFF.

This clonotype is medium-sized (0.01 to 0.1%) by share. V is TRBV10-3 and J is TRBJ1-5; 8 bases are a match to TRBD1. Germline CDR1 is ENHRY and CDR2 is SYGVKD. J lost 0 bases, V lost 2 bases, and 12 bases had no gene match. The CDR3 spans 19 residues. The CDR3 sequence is CAISEGPGQASYSNQPQHF. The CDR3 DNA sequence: TGTGCCATCAGTGAGGGGCCGGGACAGGCGTCCTATAGCAATCAGCCCCAGCATTTT.

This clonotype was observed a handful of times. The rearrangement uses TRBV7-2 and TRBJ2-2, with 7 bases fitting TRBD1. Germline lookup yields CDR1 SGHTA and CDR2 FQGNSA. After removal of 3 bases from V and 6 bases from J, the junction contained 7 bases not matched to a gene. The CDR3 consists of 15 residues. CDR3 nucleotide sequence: TGTGCCAGCAGCTTTGGCAGGGGGTCGGCCGGGGAGCTGTTTTTT. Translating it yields CASSFGRGSAGELFF.

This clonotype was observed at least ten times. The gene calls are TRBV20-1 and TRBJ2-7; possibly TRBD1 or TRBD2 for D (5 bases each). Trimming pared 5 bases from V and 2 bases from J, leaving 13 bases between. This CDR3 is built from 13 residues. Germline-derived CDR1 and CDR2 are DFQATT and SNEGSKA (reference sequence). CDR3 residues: CSAPGRVTYEQYF. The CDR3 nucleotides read TGCAGTGCTCCGGGACGGGTAACCTACGAGCAGTACTTC.

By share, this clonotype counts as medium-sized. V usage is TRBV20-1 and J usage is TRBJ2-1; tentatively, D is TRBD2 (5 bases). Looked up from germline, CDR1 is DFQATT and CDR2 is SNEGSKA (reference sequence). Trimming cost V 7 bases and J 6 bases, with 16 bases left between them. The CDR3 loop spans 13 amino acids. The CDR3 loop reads CSGQREIRNEQFF. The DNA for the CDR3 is TGCAGTGGTCAAAGGGAGATCCGCAATGAGCAGTTCTTC.

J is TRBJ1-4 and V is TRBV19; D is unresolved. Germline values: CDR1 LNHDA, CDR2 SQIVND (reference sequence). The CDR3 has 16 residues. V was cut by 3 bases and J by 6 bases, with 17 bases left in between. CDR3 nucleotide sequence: TGTGCCAGTAGTATCAACGACGGACTTGGGGATGAAAAACTGTTTTTT. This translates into CASSINDGLGDEKLFF.

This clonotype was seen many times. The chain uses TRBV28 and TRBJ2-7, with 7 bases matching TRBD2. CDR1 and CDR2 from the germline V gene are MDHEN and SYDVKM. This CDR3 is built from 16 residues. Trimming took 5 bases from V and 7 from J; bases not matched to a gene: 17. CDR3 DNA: TGTGCCAGCAGTAAACTGTACCCCGGAGGAGCGGGAGAGCAGTACTTC. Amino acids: CASSKLYPGGAGEQYF.

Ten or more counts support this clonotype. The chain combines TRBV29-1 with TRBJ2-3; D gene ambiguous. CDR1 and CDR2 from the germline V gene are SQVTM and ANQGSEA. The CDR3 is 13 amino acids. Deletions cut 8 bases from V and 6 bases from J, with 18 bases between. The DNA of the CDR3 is TGCAGCACCTTGGTGTCAGGTAGCGATACGCAGTATTTT. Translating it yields CSTLVSGSDTQYF.

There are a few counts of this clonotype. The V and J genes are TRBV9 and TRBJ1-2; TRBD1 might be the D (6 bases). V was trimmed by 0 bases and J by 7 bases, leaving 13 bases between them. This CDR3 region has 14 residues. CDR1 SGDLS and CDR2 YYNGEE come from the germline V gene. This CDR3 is CASSVELEGVGYTF. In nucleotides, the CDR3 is TGTGCCAGCAGCGTAGAATTGGAGGGGGTTGGCTACACCTTC.